One sample yielded the 9 T cell receptor beta chains listed below, sequenced in a study of tumor and adjacent non-tumor tissue in lung cancer. TCRbeta libraries were built with three rounds of nested PCR, modified from ARM-PCR. TCRdb called the multiplex PCR reads again in MiXCR, with one record for every CDR3 protein. The repertoire includes 78,000 or so distinct CDR3 sequences, 80% to 85% of them detected once, and about an eighth sits in the top ten. RNA was extracted from bulk tissue without any cell sorting. Sequencing was carried out using lung tumor tissue. These TCRs come from a woman between 45 and 60 years old with non-small cell lung cancer.

With regard to this clonotype: Germline and junction disagree at one end, which may indicate a read error. V usage is TRBV6-1 and J usage is TRBJ2-1; D ambiguous. The CDR3 length is 13 residues. Germline V gene data show CDR1 as MNHNS and CDR2 as SASEGT. CDR3 bases: TGTGTCAGCAGTGAAGGGATCTACAATGAGAAGTTCTTC. This encodes CVSSEGIYNEKFF.

This clonotype is categorized as medium-sized. V gene TRBV4-2 combines with J gene TRBJ2-6, with D perhaps TRBD1 (6 bases). The germline gives CDR1 LGHNA, CDR2 YNFKEQ. Trimming removed 4 bases from V and 2 bases from J, with 12 bases in between. There are 16 residues in the CDR3. The CDR3 loop reads CASSLYQGPGANVLTF. The CDR3 nucleotides read TGTGCCAGCAGCCTATATCAGGGGCCTGGGGCCAACGTCCTGACTTTC.

The sample holds one count of this clonotype. The rearrangement joins TRBV20-1 to TRBJ1-3; D may be TRBD1 (5 bases). V shed 4 bases and J shed 1 base, with 14 bases lying between them. The CDR3 runs 15 residues. Germline V lookup: CDR1 DFQATT, CDR2 SNEGSKA (reference sequence). CDR3 nucleotides: TGCAGTGCTATCGCTGGGGCTGTGTCTGGAAACACCATATATTTT. It is translated as CSAIAGAVSGNTIYF.

Comment on this clonotype: Compared with germline, one end of the junction differs, possibly owing to a read error. V usage is TRBV6-1 and J usage is TRBJ2-1; possible D gene TRBD1, 6 bases. Germline-derived CDR1 and CDR2 are MNHNS and SASEGT. The CDR3 loop spans 16 amino acids. The CDR3 reads CTSKSLTGSFVDEVFF. The CDR3 DNA follows: TGTACCAGCAAGAGCCTAACAGGGTCCTTTGTGGATGAGGTGTTCTTC.

On this clonotype itself: One end of the junction does not line up with germline, which may come from a read error. The V gene is TRBV10-1, the J gene TRBJ2-3; D unresolved. CDR1 and CDR2 (germline): WNHNN, SYGVQD (reference sequence). The CDR3 has 12 amino acids. CDR3 in DNA: TGCGCCAGCAGTCCGGACGGAAATACGCACTTTTTT. It yields the protein CASSPDGNTHFF.

J is TRBJ1-1 and V is TRBV4-1, with D perhaps matching TRBD1 (6 bases). Germline lookup yields CDR1 MGHRA and CDR2 YSYEKL. CDR3 size: 16 residues. DNA for the CDR3: TGCGCAAACAGCCAAGATCCTTACAGGGCGAACACTGAAGCTTTCTTT. Translating it yields CANSQDPYRANTEAFF.

By share, this clonotype ranks as medium-sized. This rearrangement joins TRBV20-1 to TRBJ1-2; D perhaps matches TRBD1 (5 bases). The CDR3 loop spans 14 amino acids. Germline V gene data show CDR1 as DFQATT and CDR2 as SNEGSKA (reference sequence). V was trimmed by 1 base and J by 7 bases, leaving 16 bases between them. The CDR3 loop is CSARAPFQGSGYTF. In DNA, the CDR3 is TGCAGTGCTAGAGCCCCTTTTCAGGGCTCTGGCTACACCTTC.

Note on this clonotype: The germline gene is not matched at one end of the junction; a read error may be the cause. The V gene is TRBV11-1, the J gene TRBJ2-1; the D is unclear. Germline V gene data show CDR1 as SGHAT and CDR2 as FQDESV (reference sequence). The CDR3 is 16 amino acids. The CDR3 reads CASSSSLTSSYNEKVF. As DNA, the CDR3 is TGTGCCAGCAGCTCAAGCCTAACCAGCTCCTACAATGAGAAGGTCTTC.

Concerning this clonotype: The junction shows a germline mismatch at one end, possibly a read error. J is TRBJ2-1 and V is TRBV11-2; 7 positions agree with TRBD2. CDR1 and CDR2 (germline): SGHAT, FQNNGV. There are 12 residues in the CDR3. CDR3 in DNA: TGTGCCAGCATGGGACTACCTGACGAACAGTATTTC. This codes for CASMGLPDEQYF.